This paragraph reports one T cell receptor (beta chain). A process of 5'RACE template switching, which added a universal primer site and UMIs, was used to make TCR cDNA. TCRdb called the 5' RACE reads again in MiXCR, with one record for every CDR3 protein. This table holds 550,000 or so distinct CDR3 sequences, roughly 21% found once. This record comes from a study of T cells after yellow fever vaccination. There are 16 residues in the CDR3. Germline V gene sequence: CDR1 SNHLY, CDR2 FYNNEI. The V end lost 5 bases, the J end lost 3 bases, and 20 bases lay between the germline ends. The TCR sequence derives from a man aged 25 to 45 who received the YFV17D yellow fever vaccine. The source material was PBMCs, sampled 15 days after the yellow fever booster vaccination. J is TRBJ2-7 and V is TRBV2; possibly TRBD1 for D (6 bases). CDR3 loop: CASSRTELGADYEQYF. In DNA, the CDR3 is TGTGCCAGCAGTCGAACCGAGCTGGGGGCAGACTACGAGCAGTACTTC.